Listed here is a single T cell receptor (beta chain). Per the authors' pipeline: Reference gene primer amplification in the assay estimated nucleated cell counts. The data were produced by immunoSEQ multiplex PCR, yet TCRdb's version contains in-frame clones alone and is incomplete. V, J and clone size reflect that table, while D and trimming were determined from the DNA. The table lists under 200,000 clones, around 84% of them singletons. The data originate from a study of blood T cell repertoires in COVID-19. Turning to the study itself: Acute and convalescent COVID-19 specimens originated in the United States, Italy and Spain. The analysed material was cDNA or gDNA that came from T cells, B-cell-depleted T cells, or PBMCs.

Seattle's cohort entered during active infection and was followed longitudinally. This CDR3 contains 13 residues. Germline V CDR1 and CDR2: MDHEN, SYDVKM. V was clipped by 3 bases and J by 6 bases, with 9 bases between them. This sequence was found in a woman between 65 and 79 years old with COVID-19, enrolled during active disease. What was sequenced was peripheral blood. The rearrangement joins TRBV28 to TRBJ2-1; D not resolved. The CDR3 DNA reads as TGTGCCAGCAGTTTTCCTACCCCCAATGAGCAGTTCTTC. Translating gives CASSFPTPNEQFF.